The clone carrying this T cell receptor beta chain was seen a single time. Trimming took 3 bases from V and 7 from J, leaving 22 bases between them. From germline, CDR1 is SGHRS and CDR2 YFSETQ. This CDR3 region has 17 residues. This sample is drawn from a study of blood T cell repertoires in COVID-19. TCRdb's copy holds only in-frame clones and misses some; the assay was immunoSEQ multiplex PCR. The table lists some 120,000 clones, 88% of them singletons. This receptor was taken from a man between 45 and 60 years old with acute or convalescent COVID-19. Material for sequencing was peripheral blood. V usage is TRBV5-1 and J usage is TRBJ1-4; perhaps TRBD1 as D (5 bases). As DNA, the CDR3 is TGCGCCAGCAGCTCTGCGACCGGAAGGATTAGGGGTGAAAAACTGTTTTTT. Encoded protein: CASSSATGRIRGEKLFF.